The rows below give T cell receptor beta chains drawn from one sample of a study of early T cells in non-severe SARS-CoV-2 infection. TCRdb re-analysed the 5' RACE reads in MiXCR, keeping a single row per CDR3 protein. The table lists tens of thousands of distinct CDR3 sequences, less than 8.5% of them singletons. Sequences were obtained from whole blood. All receptors come from an adult who was a healthcare worker with PCR-confirmed SARS-CoV-2 infection or an uninfected control (not recorded which). CDR3s leave out the opening cysteine and the closing phenylalanine or tryptophan.

V gene: TRBV5-1; J gene: TRBJ2-5; CDR3 protein: ASSLARGSGETQY
V gene: TRBV12-3/TRBV12-4; J gene: TRBJ2-2; CDR3 protein: ASSLGDRNTGELF
V gene: TRBV28; J gene: TRBJ2-5; CDR3 protein: ASSLPRSGGSETQY
V gene: TRBV9; J gene: TRBJ1-1; CDR3 protein: ASSNRDREGLSAF
V gene: TRBV20-1; J gene: TRBJ1-1; CDR3 protein: SLSDRGRNTEAF
V gene: TRBV20-1; J gene: TRBJ1-4; CDR3 protein: SAMVFREKLF
V gene: TRBV20-1; J gene: TRBJ2-1; CDR3 protein: SALRLALDNEQF
V gene: TRBV7-9; J gene: TRBJ1-1; CDR3 protein: ASSPELVYTEAF
V gene: TRBV19; J gene: TRBJ2-1; CDR3 protein: ASSIRTSSYNEQF
V gene: TRBV9; J gene: TRBJ1-2; CDR3 protein: ASSGTFLRGYT
V gene: TRBV5-4; J gene: TRBJ2-3; CDR3 protein: ASSRRDRVTDTQY
V gene: TRBV7-2; J gene: TRBJ2-7; CDR3 protein: ASSLVQSSYEQY
V gene: TRBV29-1; J gene: TRBJ2-7; CDR3 protein: SVDGAHYEQY
V gene: TRBV4-3; J gene: TRBJ1-1; CDR3 protein: ASSHDDMNTEAF
V gene: TRBV3-1; J gene: TRBJ2-1; CDR3 protein: ASTLVRPGGF
V gene: TRBV5-6; J gene: TRBJ2-3; CDR3 protein: ASSLSYTQY
V gene: TRBV5-1; J gene: TRBJ2-7; CDR3 protein: ASSLIPTADGGVYEQY
V gene: TRBV9; J gene: TRBJ2-1; CDR3 protein: ASSPRDFYNEQF
V gene: TRBV5-1; J gene: TRBJ2-7; CDR3 protein: ASSLEGGEQY
V gene: TRBV28; J gene: TRBJ1-1; CDR3 protein: ASSRGQRNTEAF
V gene: TRBV20-1; J gene: TRBJ2-5; CDR3 protein: SVWMETQY
V gene: TRBV20-1; J gene: TRBJ2-1; CDR3 protein: SADPGLYNEQF
V gene: TRBV2; J gene: TRBJ2-4; CDR3 protein: ASSEWRLLAKNIQY
V gene: TRBV20-1; J gene: TRBJ1-4; CDR3 protein: SARPRQGLSEKLF
V gene: TRBV18; J gene: TRBJ2-7; CDR3 protein: ASSPIFEEGQY
V gene: TRBV6-2/TRBV6-3; J gene: TRBJ2-7; CDR3 protein: ASSYSTRTYYEQY
V gene: TRBV6-2/TRBV6-3; J gene: TRBJ1-5; CDR3 protein: ASSYYTGYQPQH
V gene: TRBV7-2; J gene: TRBJ2-2; CDR3 protein: ASSIDTSKLF
V gene: TRBV20-1; J gene: TRBJ2-3; CDR3 protein: SASLWESQNTDTQY
V gene: TRBV18; J gene: TRBJ1-1; CDR3 protein: ASFIRSVGDRTEAF
V gene: TRBV29-1; J gene: TRBJ1-2; CDR3 protein: SVEDRPGANGYT
V gene: TRBV6-2/TRBV6-3; J gene: TRBJ2-3; CDR3 protein: ASSYSGGERGRTDTQY
V gene: TRBV7-2; J gene: TRBJ2-4; CDR3 protein: ASSETHGTGLQY
V gene: TRBV7-9; J gene: TRBJ1-1; CDR3 protein: AIKNGGNTEAF
V gene: TRBV7-9; J gene: TRBJ2-7; CDR3 protein: ASSSAYEQY
V gene: TRBV4-3; J gene: TRBJ1-3; CDR3 protein: ASSQGVSSGNTIY
V gene: TRBV6-4; J gene: TRBJ2-1; CDR3 protein: ASSGTGATWF
V gene: TRBV18; J gene: TRBJ1-1; CDR3 protein: ASSQGQGRTEAF
V gene: TRBV2; J gene: TRBJ2-7; CDR3 protein: ASSPKGEQY
V gene: TRBV3-1; J gene: TRBJ2-2; CDR3 protein: ASSQKGLVSGELF
V gene: TRBV9; J gene: TRBJ1-2; CDR3 protein: ASSVQDRGDVEGYT
V gene: TRBV12-3/TRBV12-4; J gene: TRBJ2-7; CDR3 protein: ASSFRDGVYEQY
V gene: TRBV20-1; J gene: TRBJ1-4; CDR3 protein: SVRQGREEKLF
V gene: TRBV7-2; J gene: TRBJ2-1; CDR3 protein: ASRLLLPEQF
V gene: TRBV28; J gene: TRBJ2-7; CDR3 protein: AFSRRGQGSYEQY
V gene: TRBV20-1; J gene: TRBJ2-2; CDR3 protein: SARNGELF
V gene: TRBV27; J gene: TRBJ2-7; CDR3 protein: ASSLLSGQGPYEQY
V gene: TRBV7-2; J gene: TRBJ2-1; CDR3 protein: ASRPLAGGIIEQF
V gene: TRBV11-2; J gene: TRBJ2-3; CDR3 protein: ASSPDRVRAETQY
V gene: TRBV7-6; J gene: TRBJ1-1; CDR3 protein: ASSLEQGGTEAF
V gene: TRBV11-3; J gene: TRBJ2-1; CDR3 protein: ASSPQRSYNEQF
V gene: TRBV7-2; J gene: TRBJ1-2; CDR3 protein: ASSLVHTGGANYGYT
V gene: TRBV6-2/TRBV6-3; J gene: TRBJ1-5; CDR3 protein: ASEDRVNQPQH
V gene: TRBV28; J gene: TRBJ1-5; CDR3 protein: ASSLTQGYGNQPQH
V gene: TRBV7-9; J gene: TRBJ1-6; CDR3 protein: ASSLLVLGDMESPLH
V gene: TRBV18; J gene: TRBJ2-7; CDR3 protein: ASSPGQSVGEQY
V gene: TRBV5-6; J gene: TRBJ2-3; CDR3 protein: ASSSKTSGGTDTQY
V gene: TRBV19; J gene: TRBJ1-5; CDR3 protein: ASSPLVDQPQH
V gene: TRBV6-6; J gene: TRBJ2-7; CDR3 protein: ASKTGTGHYEQY